Detailed here is one TCR beta chain. Its specificity is unknown. The data belong to a study of a mutant IDH1 vaccine in newly diagnosed glioma. Across the whole study: Either 4-6 weeks after radiotherapy alone or alongside temozolomide, vaccination was begun.

The CDR3 runs 15 residues. Germline CDR1 and CDR2: MNHEY and SVGAGI. Unmatched junction bases numbered 9, after V lost 5 bases and J lost 6 bases. Profiling relied on immunoSEQ multiplex PCR, and the TCRdb table lists in-frame clones only, not all of them. The sample consists of 57,000 or so clones, approximately 80% of them appearing once. Specified time point: week 11, during vaccination. Each vaccine dose was 300 ug of mutant IDH1 20-mer peptide, with topical imiquimod. The specimen was PBMCs, collected from a glioma patient whose treatment included an IDH1 peptide vaccine. The receptor's source is a man aged 25 to 40 with glioma. The rearrangement links TRBV6-5 to TRBJ1-4; 7 nucleotides match TRBD1. The chain's CDR3 is CASSPRTGTDEKLFF. In DNA, the CDR3 is TGTGCCAGCAGTCCCAGGACAGGAACGGATGAAAAACTGTTTTTT.